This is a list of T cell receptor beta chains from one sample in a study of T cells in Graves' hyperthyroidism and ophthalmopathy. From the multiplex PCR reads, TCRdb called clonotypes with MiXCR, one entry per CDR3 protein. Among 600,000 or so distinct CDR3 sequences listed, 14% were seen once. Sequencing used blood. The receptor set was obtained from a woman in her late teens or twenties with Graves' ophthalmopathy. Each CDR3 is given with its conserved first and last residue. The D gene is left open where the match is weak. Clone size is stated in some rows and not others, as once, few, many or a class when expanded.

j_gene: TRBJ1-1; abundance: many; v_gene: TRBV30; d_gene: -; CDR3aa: CAWSPGVGTEAFF; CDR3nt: TGTGCCTGGAGCCCCGGGGTAGGCACTGAAGCTTTCTTT
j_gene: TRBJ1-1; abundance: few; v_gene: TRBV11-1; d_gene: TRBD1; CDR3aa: CASSQGQGSEAFF; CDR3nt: TGTGCCAGCAGCCAGGGACAGGGGTCTGAAGCTTTCTTT
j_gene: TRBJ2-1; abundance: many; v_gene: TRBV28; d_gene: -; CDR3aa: CASTRDSNSYNEQFF; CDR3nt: TGTGCCAGCACCCGGGACTCTAACTCCTACAATGAGCAGTTCTTC
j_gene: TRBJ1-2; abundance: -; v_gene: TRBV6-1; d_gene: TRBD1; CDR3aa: CASRPGQGWVYGYTF; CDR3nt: TGTGCCAGCAGACCCGGACAGGGCTGGGTCTATGGCTACACCTTC
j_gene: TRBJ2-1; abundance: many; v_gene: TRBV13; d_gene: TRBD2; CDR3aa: CASSLTRQSGRANNEQFF; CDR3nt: TGTGCCAGCAGCTTGACGCGACAGAGCGGGAGGGCCAATAATGAGCAGTTCTTC
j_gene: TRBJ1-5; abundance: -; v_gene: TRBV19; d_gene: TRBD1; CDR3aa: CASSWSSGGSNQPQHF; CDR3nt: TGTGCCAGTAGTTGGTCCTCAGGGGGTAGCAATCAGCCCCAGCATTTT
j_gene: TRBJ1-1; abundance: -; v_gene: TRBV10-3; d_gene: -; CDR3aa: CAISESGGGMNTGAFF; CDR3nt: TGTGCCATCAGTGAGTCGGGGGGGGGCATGAACACTGGAGCTTTCTTT
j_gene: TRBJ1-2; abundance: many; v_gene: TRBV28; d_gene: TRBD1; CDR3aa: CASSSSGTGVYGYTF; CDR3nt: TGTGCCAGCAGTAGTTCCGGGACAGGGGTCTATGGCTACACCTTC
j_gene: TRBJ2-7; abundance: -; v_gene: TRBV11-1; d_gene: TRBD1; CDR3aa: CASSQVRGGTGGYEQHF; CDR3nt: TGCGCCAGCAGCCAAGTCCGGGGGGGGACAGGGGGCTACGAGCAGCACTTC
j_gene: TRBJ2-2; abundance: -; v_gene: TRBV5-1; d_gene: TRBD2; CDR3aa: CASRTGLVNTGELFF; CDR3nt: TGCGCCAGCAGGACGGGACTAGTGAACACCGGGGAGCTGTTTTTT
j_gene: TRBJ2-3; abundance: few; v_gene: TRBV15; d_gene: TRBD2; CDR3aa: CATSRDPGGTQYF; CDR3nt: TGTGCCACCAGCAGAGATCCGGGGGGTACGCAGTATTTT
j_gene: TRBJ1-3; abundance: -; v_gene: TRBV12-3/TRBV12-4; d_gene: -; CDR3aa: CASSYISQRNTIYF; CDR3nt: TGTGCCAGCAGTTATATCTCCCAGAGAAACACCATATATTTT
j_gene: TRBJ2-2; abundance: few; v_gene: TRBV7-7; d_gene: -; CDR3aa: CASSFGSGDTGELFF; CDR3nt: TGTGCTAGCAGCTTCGGGAGTGGGGACACCGGGGAGCTGTTTTTT
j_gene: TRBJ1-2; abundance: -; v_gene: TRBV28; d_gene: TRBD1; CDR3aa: CASSHGTGGLGYTF; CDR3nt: TGTGCCAGCAGCCATGGGACAGGGGGCCTCGGCTACACCTTC
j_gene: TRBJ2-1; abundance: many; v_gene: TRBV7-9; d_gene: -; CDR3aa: CASSPRVSYNEQFF; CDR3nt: TGTGCCAGCAGCCCTCGGGTCTCCTACAATGAGCAGTTCTTC
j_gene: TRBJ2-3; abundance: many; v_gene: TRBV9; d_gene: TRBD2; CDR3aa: CASSTPQVSGADTQYF; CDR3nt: TGTGCCAGCAGCACGCCCCAGGTTAGCGGGGCAGATACGCAGTATTTT
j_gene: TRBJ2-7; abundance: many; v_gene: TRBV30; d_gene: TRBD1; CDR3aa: CAWRDRGRLYEQYF; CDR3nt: TGTGCCTGGCGGGACAGGGGGCGTTTGTACGAGCAGTACTTC
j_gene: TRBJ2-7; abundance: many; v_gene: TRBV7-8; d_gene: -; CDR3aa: CASSPPGRGEQYF; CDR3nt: TGTGCCAGCAGCCCCCCGGGCCGCGGCGAGCAGTACTTC
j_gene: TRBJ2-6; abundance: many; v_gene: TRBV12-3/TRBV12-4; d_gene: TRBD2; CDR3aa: CASSFRLAGVDGANVLTF; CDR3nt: TGTGCCAGCAGTTTTAGGCTAGCGGGAGTCGATGGGGCCAACGTCCTGACTTTC
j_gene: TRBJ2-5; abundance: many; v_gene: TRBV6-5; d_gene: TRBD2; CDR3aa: CASSYGLGTSGPTPGETQYF; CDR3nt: TGTGCCAGCAGTTACGGTCTGGGTACTAGCGGGCCCACCCCGGGAGAGACCCAGTACTTC
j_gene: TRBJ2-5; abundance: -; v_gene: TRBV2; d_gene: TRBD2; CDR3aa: CASRALADQETQYF; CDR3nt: TGTGCCAGCAGAGCTCTAGCGGACCAAGAGACCCAGTACTTC
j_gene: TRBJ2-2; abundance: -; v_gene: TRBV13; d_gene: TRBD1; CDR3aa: CASSLADRGRWELFF; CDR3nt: TGTGCCAGCAGCCTAGCGGACAGGGGGCGTTGGGAGCTGTTTTTT
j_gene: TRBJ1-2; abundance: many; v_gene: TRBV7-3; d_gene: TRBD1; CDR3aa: CASSPTGFDYGYTF; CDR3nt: TGTGCCAGCAGCCCGACAGGGTTTGACTATGGCTACACCTTC
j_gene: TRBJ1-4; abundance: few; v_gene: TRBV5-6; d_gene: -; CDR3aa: CASSLSGFPREKLFF; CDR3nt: TGTGCCAGCAGCTTATCAGGGTTTCCGCGCGAAAAACTGTTTTTT
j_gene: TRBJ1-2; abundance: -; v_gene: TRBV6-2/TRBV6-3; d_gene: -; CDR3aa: CASNALRLGGYTF; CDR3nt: TGTGCCAGCAATGCTTTGAGACTGGGGGGCTACACCTTC
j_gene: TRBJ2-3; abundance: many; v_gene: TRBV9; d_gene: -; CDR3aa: CASSVEGQGHGTQYF; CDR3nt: TGTGCCAGCAGCGTAGAAGGGCAGGGGCACGGTACGCAGTATTTT
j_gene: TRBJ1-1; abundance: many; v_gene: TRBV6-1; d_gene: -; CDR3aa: CASSRQAQNTEAFF; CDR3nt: TGTGCCAGCTCTCGACAGGCCCAAAACACTGAAGCTTTCTTT
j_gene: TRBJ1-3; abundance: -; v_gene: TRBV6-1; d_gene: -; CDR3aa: CASRRQLSGNTIYF; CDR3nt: TGTGCCAGCCGGAGACAGCTCTCTGGAAACACCATATATTTT
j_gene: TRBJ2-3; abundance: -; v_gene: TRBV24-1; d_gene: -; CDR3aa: CATSDIGQDTDTQYF; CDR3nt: TGTGCCACCTCGGACATAGGTCAGGACACAGATACGCAGTATTTT
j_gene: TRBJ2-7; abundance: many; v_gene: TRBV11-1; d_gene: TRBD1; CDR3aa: CASSPWGQDYEQYF; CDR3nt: TGTGCCAGCAGCCCCTGGGGACAGGACTACGAGCAGTACTTC
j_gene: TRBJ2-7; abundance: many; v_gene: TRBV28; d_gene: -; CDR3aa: CASAAVRGHEQYF; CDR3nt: TGTGCCAGCGCGGCGGTCCGGGGCCACGAGCAGTACTTC
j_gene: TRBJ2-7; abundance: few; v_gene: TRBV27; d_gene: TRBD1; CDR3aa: CASSLYRDRGEQYF; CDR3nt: TGTGCCAGCAGTTTATACCGGGACAGGGGCGAGCAGTACTTC
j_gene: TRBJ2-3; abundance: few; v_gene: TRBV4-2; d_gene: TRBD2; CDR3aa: CASSPHLLAGGRDTQYF; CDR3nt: TGTGCCAGCAGCCCTCACCTTCTAGCGGGAGGGCGAGATACGCAGTATTTT
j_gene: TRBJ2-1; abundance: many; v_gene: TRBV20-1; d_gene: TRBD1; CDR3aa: CSATQSRGDSNEQFF; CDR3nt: TGCAGTGCTACCCAGAGCCGTGGGGACAGCAATGAGCAGTTCTTC
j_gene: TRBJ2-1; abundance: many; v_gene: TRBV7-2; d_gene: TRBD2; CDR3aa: CASSLVASGSSYNEQFF; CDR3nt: TGTGCCAGCAGCTTAGTCGCTAGCGGGAGCTCCTACAATGAGCAGTTCTTC
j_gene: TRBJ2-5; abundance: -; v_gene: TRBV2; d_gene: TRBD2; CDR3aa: CASSEGTSGRAYETQYF; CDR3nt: TGTGCCAGCAGTGAAGGGACTAGCGGGAGGGCCTATGAGACCCAGTACTTC
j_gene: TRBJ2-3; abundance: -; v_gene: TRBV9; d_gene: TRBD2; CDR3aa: CASSVSAGRRSDTQYF; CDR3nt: TGTGCCAGCAGCGTCTCAGCGGGGAGGAGGTCAGATACGCAGTATTTT
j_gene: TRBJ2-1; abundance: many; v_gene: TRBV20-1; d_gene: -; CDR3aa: CSATPLRRALNEQFF; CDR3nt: TGCAGTGCTACTCCTTTGAGGCGGGCGTTGAATGAGCAGTTCTTC
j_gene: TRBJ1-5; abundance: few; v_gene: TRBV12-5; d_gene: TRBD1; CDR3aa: CASGLAPPTGRGNQPQHF; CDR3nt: TGTGCTAGTGGTTTGGCACCTCCGACAGGGAGAGGCAATCAGCCCCAGCATTTT
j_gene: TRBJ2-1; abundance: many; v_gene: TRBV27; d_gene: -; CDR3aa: CASSPKQSSYNEQFF; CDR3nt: TGTGCCAGCAGCCCCAAGCAGAGCTCCTACAATGAGCAGTTCTTC
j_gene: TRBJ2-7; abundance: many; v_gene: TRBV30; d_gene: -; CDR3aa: CAWGSWGGHEQYF; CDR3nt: TGTGCCTGGGGATCCTGGGGGGGCCACGAGCAGTACTTC
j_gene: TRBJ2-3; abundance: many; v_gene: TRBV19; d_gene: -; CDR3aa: CASSIVTSGSDTQYF; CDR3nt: TGTGCCAGTAGTATAGTGACTAGTGGGTCGGATACGCAGTATTTT
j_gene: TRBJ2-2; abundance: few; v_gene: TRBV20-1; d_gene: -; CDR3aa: CSAHREAGATDTGELFF; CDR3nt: TGCAGTGCGCACCGGGAGGCAGGGGCTACGGACACCGGGGAGCTGTTTTTT
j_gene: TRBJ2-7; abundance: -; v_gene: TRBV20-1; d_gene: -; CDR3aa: CSAYDSYEQYF; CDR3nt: TGCAGTGCTTACGACAGCTACGAGCAGTACTTC
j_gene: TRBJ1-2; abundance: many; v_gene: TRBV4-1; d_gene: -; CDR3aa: CASSQDLGPNYGYTF; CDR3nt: TGCGCCAGCAGCCAAGATCTGGGTCCCAACTATGGCTACACCTTC
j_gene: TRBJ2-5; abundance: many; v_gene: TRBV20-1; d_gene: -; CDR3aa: CSARGGIHKETQYF; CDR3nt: TGCAGTGCTAGAGGTGGGATCCATAAAGAGACCCAGTACTTC
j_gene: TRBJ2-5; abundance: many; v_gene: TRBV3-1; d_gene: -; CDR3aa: CASSQGAETQYF; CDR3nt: TGTGCCAGCAGCCAAGGGGCAGAGACCCAGTACTTC
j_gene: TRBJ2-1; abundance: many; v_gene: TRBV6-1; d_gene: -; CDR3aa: CATGLEAGTSYNEQFF; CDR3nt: TGTGCCACGGGTCTGGAGGCAGGTACTTCCTACAATGAGCAGTTCTTC
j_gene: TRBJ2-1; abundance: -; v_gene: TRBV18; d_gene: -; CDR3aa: CASSQNGVYNEQFF; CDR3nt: TGTGCCAGCTCGCAAAATGGAGTCTACAATGAGCAGTTCTTC
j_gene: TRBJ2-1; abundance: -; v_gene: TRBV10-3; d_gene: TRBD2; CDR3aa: CAISVKERGYNEQFF; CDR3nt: TGTGCCATCAGCGTGAAAGAGCGGGGGTACAATGAGCAGTTCTTC
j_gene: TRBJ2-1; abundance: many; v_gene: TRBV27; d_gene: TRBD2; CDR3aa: CASSFQLWGLAGGGSYNEQFF; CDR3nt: TGTGCCAGCAGTTTCCAATTGTGGGGACTAGCGGGAGGGGGCTCCTACAATGAGCAGTTCTTC
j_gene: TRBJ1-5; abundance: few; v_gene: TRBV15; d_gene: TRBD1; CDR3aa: CATSRGQGAMSSNQPQHF; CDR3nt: TGTGCCACCAGCAGAGGACAGGGGGCAATGAGTAGCAATCAGCCCCAGCATTTT
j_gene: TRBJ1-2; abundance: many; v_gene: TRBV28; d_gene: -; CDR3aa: CASSLFGDTNYGYTF; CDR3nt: TGTGCCAGCAGTTTATTTGGGGATACTAACTATGGCTACACCTTC
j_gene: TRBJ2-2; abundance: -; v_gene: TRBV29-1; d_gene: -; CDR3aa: CSVEWAGELFF; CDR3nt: TGCAGCGTTGAATGGGCCGGGGAGCTGTTTTTT
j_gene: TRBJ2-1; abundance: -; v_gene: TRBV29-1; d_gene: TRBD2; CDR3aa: CSVDGLAGGPGSYNEQFF; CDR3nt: TGCAGCGTTGACGGACTAGCGGGAGGGCCGGGCTCCTACAATGAGCAGTTCTTC